Reported below is one T cell receptor (beta chain). It lacks a known antigen. No base-level quality is on record; no much larger clone is a single base apart. This entry belongs to a study of T cells after yellow fever vaccination (dated by TCRdb to between 2017 and 2020). As for the study more broadly: The SMART-Seq v4 Ultra Low Input RNA kit was used to prepare libraries from fractions with low cell numbers. Blood samples were taken at several timepoints before and after primary and secondary immunization, and bulk PBMC replicates and cell subsets were isolated. To track T-cell clones before and after primary and booster YFV17D yellow fever vaccination, bulk TCR alpha and beta repertoires were sequenced longitudinally. Two healthy male donors, one aged 18 to 30 and one aged 30 to 40 years, were included in the cohort. Overall results and qualifications from the work: After the booster, most of the clones that had expanded following primary vaccination were detected again (almost 98% of CD4 and around 87% of CD8), which suggests that memory was broadly maintained. FACS-sorted repertoires could contain abundant contaminating clonotypes from the bulk population, so computational filtering was required. Because the study included only a couple of donors, the extent to which the findings can be generalized is limited. A small fraction of clonotypes showed up in both the CD4 and CD8 compartments, probably as a result of convergent recombination. The secondary T-cell response was weaker than the primary response but faster, peaking on day 5 instead of day 15.

Data came from an Illumina NovaSeq 6000. Synthesis of TCR cDNA relied on 5'RACE template switching, a step that introduced a universal primer site along with unique molecular identifiers. Priming of cDNA synthesis was performed from both the TCR alpha and TCR beta constant segments. Library amplification involved two PCR steps, and the second step added sample barcodes and sequencing adapters. Sequencing of libraries was done on Illumina HiSeq 2500 (2x100 bp) or NovaSeq (2x150 bp). The authors' analysis ran thus. Demultiplexing of reads and collapsing into UMI consensus sequences were performed with MIGEC, and V(D)J alignment was carried out with MiXCR. Vaccine-responding clonotypes were defined with edgeR using replicate PBMC samples, requiring FDR below 0.01 and a log2 fold change above 5 up to day 15. Bulk clonotypes were assigned CD4 or CD8 identity according to which sequenced CD4 or CD8 repertoire held them at higher abundance. Through fastp at Q25 and MiXCR, TCRdb rebuilt clones from the public reads, retaining in-frame beta chains. Merged by CDR3 protein, the rows form single entries marked with the most common genes and DNA. In this record, the V and J calls reflect TCRdb's handling and not the investigators' own analysis. The sample includes about 320,000 distinct CDR3 sequences, with over 3.5% observed a single time. 15% to 20% of the sample goes to the ten largest clones.

In the paper's terms, the treatment or condition label means: live attenuated yellow fever vaccine strain. At each blood-draw timepoint, two biological replicates of bulk PBMCs were obtained. A standard Ficoll-Paque protocol was used to isolate PBMCs from peripheral blood. TriZol was used to extract RNA from bulk PBMCs, CD4 and CD8 fractions, and dextramer-positive and dextramer-negative fractions. The CDR3 sequence holds 18 residues, the cysteine and phenylalanine included. CDR3 DNA is the only sequence kept; it has 54 bases, read in frame from the first base. The germline V and J ends show losses of 8 bases and 5 bases respectively, and no gene match explains 18 bases of the junction.

The clonotype was recovered from a man aged 18 to 30 who received the YFV17D yellow fever vaccine. The rearrangement combines TRBV12-3 or TRBV12-4 with TRBJ2-2; 9 of the junction bases match TRBD2. Sequenced material: PBMCs, taken 15 days after the yellow fever booster vaccination. The CDR3 protein is CASPTRAGGQWGTGELFF. In nucleotide form, the sequence is TGTGCCAGCCCCACTCGGGCGGGGGGGCAATGGGGTACCGGGGAGCTGTTTTTT.